This is a list of T cell receptor beta chains from one sample in a study of T cell repertoires in cytomegalovirus infection. TCRdb reprocessed the reads via MiXCR and lists one record per CDR3 protein. The data hold approximately 910,000 distinct CDR3 sequences, with roughly 30% observed a single time. These receptors' targets are unknown. Sample: cultured CD8+ T cells from PBMCs, taken from culture after CMV antigen stimulation. The receptors stem from a human donor in good health (CMV status not recorded). Some clones in this sample may be carry-over from other donors' samples. The CDR3 runs from the conserved cysteine through the conserved F or W. The D gene is left open where the match is weak. The size entry is marked missing in some rows and otherwise reads once, few, many or a size class.

D gene,J gene,V gene,clone size,CDR3 DNA,CDR3 protein
-,TRBJ2-2,TRBV12-3/TRBV12-4,-,TGTGCCAGCAGTTTAGCCCCAGCCAAAGGGGAGCTGTTTTTT,CASSLAPAKGELFF
-,TRBJ2-5,TRBV15,few,TGTGCCACCAGCGGTTACCAGACAGGTTACCTACAAGAGACCCAGTACTTC,CATSGYQTGYLQETQYF
-,TRBJ2-3,TRBV12-3/TRBV12-4,-,TGTGTCAGCAGCGGACTATCAAGCACAGATACGCAGTATTTT,CVSSGLSSTDTQYF
-,TRBJ2-2,TRBV28,few,TGTGCCAGCAGTTTTACAGGGGACTTCACCGGGGAGCTGTTTTTT,CASSFTGDFTGELFF
-,TRBJ2-2,TRBV7-9,-,TGTGCCAGCAGCCCCAGGGTTACGGGCGCCGGGAAGCTGTTTTTT,CASSPRVTGAGKLFF
-,TRBJ2-3,TRBV5-1,-,TGCGCCAGCAGCTTTCGGGACCCGGCGGGGTTGGGAGATACGCAGTATTTT,CASSFRDPAGLGDTQYF
-,TRBJ1-2,TRBV3-1,-,TGTGCCAGCAGCCAACTGGGACCTGAGGGCTACACCTTC,CASSQLGPEGYTF
-,TRBJ1-2,TRBV14,few,TGTGCCAGCAGCCAAATGGACATGTCGGGCTACACCTTC,CASSQMDMSGYTF
TRBD2,TRBJ2-1,TRBV6-1,many,TGTGCCAGCAGTGAACTAGCGGGGGGTCACAATGAGCAGTTCTTC,CASSELAGGHNEQFF
TRBD2,TRBJ2-3,TRBV28,many,TGTGCCAGCAGTTTGGACGGGGGGAGATACACAGATACGCAGTATTTT,CASSLDGGRYTDTQYF
-,TRBJ1-1,TRBV6-5,once,TGTGCCAGCAGTTACGCTTACCGGACGGAGAACACTGAAGCTTTCTTT,CASSYAYRTENTEAFF
TRBD1,TRBJ1-6,TRBV7-9,-,TGTGCCAGCAGCCCGAACAGGGGTAGGAATTCACCCCTCCACTTT,CASSPNRGRNSPLHF
-,TRBJ2-1,TRBV5-6,few,TGTGCCAGCAGCTTAATGTTGGGATTAGGGCAATATGAGCAGTTCTTC,CASSLMLGLGQYEQFF
-,TRBJ2-5,TRBV19,-,TGTGCCAGTAGTATTTGGAGGGGAGAGACCCAGTACTTC,CASSIWRGETQYF
TRBD2,TRBJ2-3,TRBV6-5,few,TGTGCCAGCAGCCCGGGACTAGCGAAGACAGATACGCAGTATTTT,CASSPGLAKTDTQYF
TRBD2,TRBJ2-3,TRBV13,-,TGTGCCAGCAGCTCTCAGACTAGCGGGGGAGGTTCTTTTAGCACAGATACGCAGTATTTT,CASSSQTSGGGSFSTDTQYF
-,TRBJ2-1,TRBV5-1,-,TGCGCCAGCAGCTCGGGACGGTCACACAATGAGCAGTTCTTC,CASSSGRSHNEQFF
TRBD2,TRBJ2-3,TRBV12-5,-,TGTGCTAGTGGTTTTTTGAGAGCGGGGAAAAGCACAGATACGCAGTATTTT,CASGFLRAGKSTDTQYF
-,TRBJ2-2,TRBV24-1,few,TGTGCCACCAGGGATCCTTCCGGGGAGCTGTTTTTT,CATRDPSGELFF
TRBD1,TRBJ2-7,TRBV10-3,-,TGTGCCTCCGCGGACAGGGGCGACGAGCAGTACTTC,CASADRGDEQYF
TRBD1,TRBJ1-2,TRBV27,-,TGTGCCAGCAGCTCATTCGGTGACAGGGCGGGAGGCTACACCTTC,CASSSFGDRAGGYTF
-,TRBJ2-1,TRBV7-9,few,TGTGCCAGCAGCCTTTTCCGGCAGGGGAGCTACAATGAGCAGTTCTTC,CASSLFRQGSYNEQFF
-,TRBJ1-2,TRBV5-6,-,TGTGCCAGCAGCTTGGGAGGGCCGGTTACGGGCTACACCTTC,CASSLGGPVTGYTF
-,TRBJ1-1,TRBV6-1,-,TGTGCCAGCAGTTTGGCCTCGAACTTCTACTACAGCAACACTGAAGCTTTCTTT,CASSLASNFYYSNTEAFF
TRBD2,TRBJ2-3,TRBV7-2,few,TGTGCCAGCAGCTTAGATAGGGCGGGGGGTATACTCCGCACAGATACGCAGTATTTT,CASSLDRAGGILRTDTQYF
-,TRBJ1-6,TRBV27,-,TGTGCCAGCGGCCACTCCAACAGGGTTAATTCACCCCTCCACTTT,CASGHSNRVNSPLHF
TRBD2,TRBJ2-3,TRBV7-8,many,TGTGCCAGCAGCTCGGGACTAGCGGCCCCGGATACGCAGTATTTT,CASSSGLAAPDTQYF
-,TRBJ1-2,TRBV7-6,few,TGTGCCAGCAGCTTAGCAACTGGGTCGCCCCCCTATGGCTACACCTTC,CASSLATGSPPYGYTF
-,TRBJ1-4,TRBV28,-,TGTGCCAGCAGTTTAACGGGGGAGGTGAGGGTGGCTAATGAAAAACTGTTTTTT,CASSLTGEVRVANEKLFF
TRBD2,TRBJ2-3,TRBV9,-,TGTGCCAGCAGCGACCATCTCGCGGGGGTCCACACAGATACGCAGTATTTT,CASSDHLAGVHTDTQYF
-,TRBJ2-1,TRBV20-1,-,TGCAGTGCTAGAGCCGGTCCACAGCAGTTCTTC,CSARAGPQQFF
-,TRBJ1-6,TRBV7-9,few,TGTGCCAGCAGTATGAATAATTCACCCCTCCACTTT,CASSMNNSPLHF
TRBD2,TRBJ2-7,TRBV7-2,few,TGTGCCAGCAGCCCCGGGACTAGAAGCTCCTACGAGCAGTACTTC,CASSPGTRSSYEQYF
TRBD2,TRBJ2-2,TRBV12-3/TRBV12-4,many,TGTGCCAGCAGTTTCGGACTAGCGGGGGTGAACACCGGGGAGCTGTTTTTT,CASSFGLAGVNTGELFF
TRBD1,TRBJ2-7,TRBV6-1,few,TGTGCCAGCAGTTACCTCCTCCGCGGGACAGGGACCTACGAGCAGTACTTC,CASSYLLRGTGTYEQYF
-,TRBJ1-1,TRBV7-2,many,TGTGCCAGCAGCTTAGCGGTCTACCGGGACGCTTTCTTT,CASSLAVYRDAFF
-,TRBJ2-6,TRBV6-1,few,TGTGCCAGCAGTGAATATTGGGATTTAGGGGGCTCTGGGGCCAACGTCCTGACTTTC,CASSEYWDLGGSGANVLTF
-,TRBJ2-5,TRBV6-5,-,TGTGCCGGAGAGACCCAGTACTTC,CAGETQYF
-,TRBJ2-3,TRBV12-3/TRBV12-4,-,TGTGCCAGCAGTTTATGGGGGGGCGAGCGAGATACGCAGTATTTT,CASSLWGGERDTQYF
TRBD2,TRBJ2-2,TRBV10-3,-,TGTGCCACGGGGACTAGCGGGGGCCACGCGAACACCGGGGAGCTGTTTTTT,CATGTSGGHANTGELFF
-,TRBJ2-7,TRBV27,-,TGTGCCAGCAACCCGTGGCCGGGAATCGACGAGCAGTACTTC,CASNPWPGIDEQYF
-,TRBJ2-4,TRBV20-1,few,TGCAGTGCAATAAGGGGGACAACCTTTGCCAAAAACATTCAGTACTTC,CSAIRGTTFAKNIQYF
-,TRBJ2-1,TRBV2,few,TGTGCCAGCAGAACCGTACGCAATGAGCAGTTCTTC,CASRTVRNEQFF
TRBD1,TRBJ2-5,TRBV6-5,many,TGTGCCAGCAGTTACATCCGGGACAGGCAAGAGACCCAGTACTTC,CASSYIRDRQETQYF
TRBD1,TRBJ2-6,TRBV29-1,few,TGCAGCGTTGAATTGTGGGACAGGGGTGCCGGGGCCAACGTCCTGACTTTC,CSVELWDRGAGANVLTF
-,TRBJ1-1,TRBV15,-,TGTGCCACCAGCAGAGTTAAAGGGTATTTCACTGAAGCTTTCTTT,CATSRVKGYFTEAFF
-,TRBJ2-7,TRBV19,-,TGTGCCAGTAACGAAGGGTTCAGGGGAAGCGAGCAGTACTTC,CASNEGFRGSEQYF
TRBD2,TRBJ2-5,TRBV12-3/TRBV12-4,-,TGTGCCAGCAGTGATCAACTAGCGGGGGGTATTCAAGAGACCCAGTACTTC,CASSDQLAGGIQETQYF
-,TRBJ1-2,TRBV10-1,-,TGCGCCAGCAGTGAGTCTCGGTCTAACTATGGCTACACCTTC,CASSESRSNYGYTF
TRBD1,TRBJ2-3,TRBV24-1,-,TGTGCCACCAGTGATACAGGGGTCTCAGATACGCAGTATTTT,CATSDTGVSDTQYF
-,TRBJ2-1,TRBV7-9,-,TGTGTCAGCCCCCGGCCCCGCGAGCAGTTCTTC,CVSPRPREQFF
-,TRBJ2-3,TRBV7-6,few,TGTGCCAGCAGCTTTAGGAGGACAGATACGCAGTATTTT,CASSFRRTDTQYF
-,TRBJ2-2,TRBV27,-,TGTGCCAGCAGTATCGGGCCTCACACCGGGGAGCTGTTTTTT,CASSIGPHTGELFF